This T cell receptor beta chain was sequenced in a study of vaccination and CD4 T cells after COVID-19. Study background: Comprising six males and four females, the convalescent participants counted two Hispanic individuals among them.

The study's findings and limits: Convalescent patients had 304 of 307 vaccine-specific clones showing spike mono-reactivity.

This CDR3 is built from 15 residues. J lost 0 bases, V lost 6 bases, and 4 bases had no gene match. Germline V gives CDR1 LNHDA, CDR2 SQIVND (reference sequence). There are a few counts of this clonotype. Its target is not known. At the Johns Hopkins FTIC core, DNA taken from cultured CD4+ T cells was sequenced by way of the Oncomine TCR Beta short-read assay. MiXCR, run by TCRdb on the PCR reads, gives a single entry per CDR3 protein. The table shows about 4,500 distinct CDR3 sequences, with about half occurring only once. Treatment specified: roughly 11-day PBMC culture with coronavirus spike peptide pools or control peptides (ViraFEST assay).

This TCR came from a human donor who had recovered from COVID-19. The sequenced sample consisted of CD4+ T cells from blood, cultured in vitro. The gene calls are TRBV19 and TRBJ2-2, with 7 bases lining up with TRBD2. The chain's CDR3 is CASSPGGSNTGELFF. The DNA of the CDR3 is TGTGCCAGTAGCCCCGGGGGGTCGAACACCGGGGAGCTGTTTTTT.